Presented here are 5 T cell receptor beta chains from one specimen sequenced in a study of blood T cells in healthy people across ages (dated by TCRdb to 2015 to 2017). Libraries were built with 5' RACE. The data were produced on an Illumina HiSeq 2500. The second PCR ran for about 7 to 11 cycles and used a J-beta primer mix along with a sample-barcoded 5' primer. Using fastp at Q25 and MiXCR, TCRdb reprocessed the public reads and kept productive beta chains. Rows are unified per CDR3 protein, each entry keeping the most common DNA and genes. The sample profile shows hundreds of thousands of distinct CDR3 sequences; 55% to 75% of them were found once. About 20% of the sample rests with the top ten. The sequenced material came from blood. Receptors originate from a man aged 30 to 45 in good health.

The chain employs TRBV20-1 and TRBJ2-1, with TRBD2 matching over 11 bases. Trimming took 6 bases from V and 8 from J; bases not matched to a gene: 9. The CDR3 is 14 amino acids. Germline V gives CDR1 DFQATT, CDR2 SNEGSKA (reference sequence). The chain's CDR3 is CSAPGTSGEDEQFF. CDR3 coding DNA: TGCAGTGCCCCCGGGACTAGCGGCGAAGATGAGCAGTTCTTC.

The chain combines TRBV4-3 with TRBJ2-1; unclear D gene. V was pared by 0 bases and J by 0 bases, with 9 bases between. Germline loops: CDR1 LGHNA, CDR2 YSLEER. This CDR3 has 16 residues. The CDR3 nucleotides read TGCGCCAGCAGCCAAGATGTCCCGAGCTCCTACAATGAGCAGTTCTTC. This codes for CASSQDVPSSYNEQFF.

The rearrangement joins TRBV20-1 to TRBJ2-3, with TRBD1 matching 10 bases. J gave up 6 bases and V 5 bases, and 11 bases lay outside the gene matches. Germline V gene lookup returns CDR1 DFQATT and CDR2 SNEGSKA (reference sequence). The CDR3 runs 15 residues. The CDR3 DNA reads TGCAGTGCTGACTCCGGGACAGGGGCGGAGGATACGCAGTATTTT. This gives the protein CSADSGTGAEDTQYF.

V is TRBV6-6 and J is TRBJ2-7, with D possibly matching TRBD2 (5 bases). V lost 4 bases and J 7 bases, leaving 20 bases between the germline ends. The CDR3 is 15 amino acids. Per the germline V gene, CDR1 is MNHNY and CDR2 is SVGAGI (reference sequence). The CDR3 loop reads CASSSDYLALGEQYF. The CDR3 DNA sequence: TGTGCCAGCAGTTCCGACTACCTGGCTTTAGGGGAGCAGTACTTC.

CDR3 DNA sequence: TGTGCCAGCAGCTTATGGTTGGCGAACCAAGAGACCCAGTACTTC. Encoded protein: CASSLWLANQETQYF. V is TRBV7-2 and J is TRBJ2-5; no clear D gene. With 2 bases removed from V and 0 bases from J, the gap between germline ends came to 10 bases. Germline V gene lookup returns CDR1 SGHTA and CDR2 FQGNSA. The CDR3 is 15 amino acids. The full variable domain, rest sourced from reference TRBV7-2 and TRBJ2-5, is GAGVSQSPSNKVTEKGKDVELRCDPISGHTALYWYRQSLGQGLEFLIYFQGNSAPDKSGLPSDRFSAERTGGSVSTLTIQRTQQEDSAVYLCASSLWLANQETQYFGPGTRLLVL.